The sequence of this T cell receptor (beta chain) was determined in a study of blood T cell repertoires in COVID-19. Study context: The samples span acute and convalescent COVID-19 from the United States, Italy and Spain. T cells, B-cell-depleted T cells, or PBMCs supplied cDNA or gDNA.

In the original analysis: Reference gene primer amplification in the assay estimated nucleated cell counts. TCRdb's table, derived via immunoSEQ multiplex PCR, lists solely in-frame clones and lacks some. V and J calls and clone size are those listed in that table; D and trimming were worked out from the DNA. The table records roughly 150,000 clones, approximately 82% of them present only once. This CDR3 comprises 14 residues. V was clipped by 4 bases and J by 1 base, with 10 bases between them. Germline CDR1 is ENHRY and CDR2 is SYGVKD. The sequencing input was peripheral blood. The TCR was taken from a man between 65 and 80 years old who had recovered from COVID-19. This chain links TRBV10-3 with TRBJ1-1; D unclear. CDR3 sequence (DNA): TGTGCCATCAGTGTTCGGGGAAGGAACACTGAAGCTTTCTTT. This translates into CAISVRGRNTEAFF.